This T cell receptor beta chain was retrieved from a study of human versus mouse CDR3 diversity and MHC coevolution. Assay used: immunoSEQ multiplex PCR; TCRdb lists only in-frame clones, some missing. The data show 60,000 to 95,000 clones, approximately 90% seen once. Details on this clone: Its target is unknown.

CDR1 and CDR2 (germline): SGHRS, YFSETQ. This CDR3 contains 17 residues. Germline trimming cut 3 bases from V and 2 bases from J; bases unmatched to any gene: 6. Study-wide results and caveats: Clonal inequality was lowest in most of the three human donors. Mice had fewer CDR3 deletions and insertions than humans on average. Humans had the largest estimated TCR beta repertoire, 1.5 million to 2 million clonotypes.

This TCR came from a person aged 30 to 70 in good health. The sample taken for sequencing was naive CD4+ T cells from blood. The subset: CD45RO-negative CD62L-positive naive CD4 T cells. The J gene is TRBJ2-5, the V gene TRBV5-1; TRBD2 aligns across 14 bases. The CDR3 nucleotides are TGCGCCAGCAGCTCGACGGGACTAGCGGGAGTACAAGAGACCCAGTACTTC. This codes for CASSSTGLAGVQETQYF. The full variable domain, with the rest looked up from reference TRBV5-1 and TRBJ2-5, is KAGVTQTPRYLIKTRGQQVTLSCSPISGHRSVSWYQQTPGQGLQFLFEYFSETQRNKGNFPGRFSGRQFSNSRSEMNVSTLELGDSALYLCASSSTGLAGVQETQYFGPGTRLLVL.